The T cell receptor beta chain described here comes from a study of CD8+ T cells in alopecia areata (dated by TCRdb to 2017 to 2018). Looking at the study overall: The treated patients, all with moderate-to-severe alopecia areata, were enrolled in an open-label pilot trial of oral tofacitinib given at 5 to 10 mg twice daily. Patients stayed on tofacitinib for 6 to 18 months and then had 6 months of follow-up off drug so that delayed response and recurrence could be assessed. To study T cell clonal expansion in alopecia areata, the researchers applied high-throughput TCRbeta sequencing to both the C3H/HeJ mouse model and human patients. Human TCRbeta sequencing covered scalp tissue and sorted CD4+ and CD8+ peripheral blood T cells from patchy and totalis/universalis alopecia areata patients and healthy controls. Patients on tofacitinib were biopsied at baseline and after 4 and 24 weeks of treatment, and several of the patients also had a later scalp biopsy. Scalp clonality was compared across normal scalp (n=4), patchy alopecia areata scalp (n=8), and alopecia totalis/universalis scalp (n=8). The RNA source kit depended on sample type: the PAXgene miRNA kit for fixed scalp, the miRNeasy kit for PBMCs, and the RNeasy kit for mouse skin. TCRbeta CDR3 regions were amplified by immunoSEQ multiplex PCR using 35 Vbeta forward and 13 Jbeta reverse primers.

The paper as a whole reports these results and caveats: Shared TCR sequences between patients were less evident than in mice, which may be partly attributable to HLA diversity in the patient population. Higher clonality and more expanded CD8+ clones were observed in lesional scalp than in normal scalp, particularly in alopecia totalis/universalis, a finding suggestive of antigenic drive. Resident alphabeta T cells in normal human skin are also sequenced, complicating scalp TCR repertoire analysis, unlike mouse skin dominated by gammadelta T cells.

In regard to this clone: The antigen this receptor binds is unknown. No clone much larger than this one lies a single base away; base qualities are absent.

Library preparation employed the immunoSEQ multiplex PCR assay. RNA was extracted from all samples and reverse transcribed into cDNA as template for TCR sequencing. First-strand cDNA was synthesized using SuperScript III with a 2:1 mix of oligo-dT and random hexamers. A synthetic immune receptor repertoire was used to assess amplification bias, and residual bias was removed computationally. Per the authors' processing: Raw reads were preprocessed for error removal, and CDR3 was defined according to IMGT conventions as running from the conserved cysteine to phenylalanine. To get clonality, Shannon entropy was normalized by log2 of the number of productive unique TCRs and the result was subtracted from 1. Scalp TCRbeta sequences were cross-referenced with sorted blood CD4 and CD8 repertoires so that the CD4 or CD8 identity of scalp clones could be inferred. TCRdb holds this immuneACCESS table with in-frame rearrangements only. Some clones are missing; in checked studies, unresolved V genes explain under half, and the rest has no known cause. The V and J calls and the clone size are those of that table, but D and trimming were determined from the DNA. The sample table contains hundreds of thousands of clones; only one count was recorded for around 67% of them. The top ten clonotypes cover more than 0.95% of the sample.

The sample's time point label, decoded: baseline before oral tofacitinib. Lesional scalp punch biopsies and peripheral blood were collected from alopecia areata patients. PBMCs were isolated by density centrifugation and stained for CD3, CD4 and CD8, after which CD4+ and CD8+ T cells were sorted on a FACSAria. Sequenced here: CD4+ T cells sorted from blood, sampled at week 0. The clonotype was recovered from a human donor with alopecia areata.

For the CDR3, the sequence is CSVTTGSYEQYF. The nucleotide sequence reads TGCAGCGTAACGACAGGATCCTACGAGCAGTACTTC. The chain joins TRBV29-1 to TRBJ2-7; TRBD1 could be the D gene, as 6 bases match. V is clipped by 6 bases and J by 1 base, and the sequence between their germline boundaries is 10 bases long. Its CDR3 holds 12 amino acids, cysteine through phenylalanine. The read is trimmed to its CDR3 DNA, 36 bases read in frame from base 1. Via the germline V gene, CDR1 is SQVTM and CDR2 ANQGSEA.